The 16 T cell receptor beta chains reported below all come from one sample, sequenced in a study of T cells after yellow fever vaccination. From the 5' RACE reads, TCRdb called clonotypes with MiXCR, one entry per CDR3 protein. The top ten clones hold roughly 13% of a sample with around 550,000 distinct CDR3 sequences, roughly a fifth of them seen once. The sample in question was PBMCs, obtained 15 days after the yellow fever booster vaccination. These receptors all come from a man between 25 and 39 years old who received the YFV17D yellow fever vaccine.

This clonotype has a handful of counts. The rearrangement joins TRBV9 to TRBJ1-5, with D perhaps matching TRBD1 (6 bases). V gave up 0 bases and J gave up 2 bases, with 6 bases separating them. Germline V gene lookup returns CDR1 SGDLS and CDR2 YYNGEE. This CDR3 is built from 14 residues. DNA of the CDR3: TGTGCCAGCAGCGTAGAGGGGGGCAATCAGCCCCAGCATTTT. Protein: CASSVEGGNQPQHF.

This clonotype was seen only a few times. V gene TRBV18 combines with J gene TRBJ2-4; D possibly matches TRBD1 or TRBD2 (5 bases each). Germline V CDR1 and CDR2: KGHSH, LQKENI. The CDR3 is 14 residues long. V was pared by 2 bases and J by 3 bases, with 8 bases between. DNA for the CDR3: TGTGCCAGCTCACCAGAGGGGTTCAAAAACATTCAGTACTTC. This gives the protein CASSPEGFKNIQYF.

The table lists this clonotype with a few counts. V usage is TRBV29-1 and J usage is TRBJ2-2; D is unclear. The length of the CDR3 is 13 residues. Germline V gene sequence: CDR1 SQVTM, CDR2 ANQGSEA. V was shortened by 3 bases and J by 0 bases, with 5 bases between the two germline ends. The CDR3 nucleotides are TGCAGCGTTGACCAGGCGAACACCGGGGAGCTGTTTTTT. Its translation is CSVDQANTGELFF.

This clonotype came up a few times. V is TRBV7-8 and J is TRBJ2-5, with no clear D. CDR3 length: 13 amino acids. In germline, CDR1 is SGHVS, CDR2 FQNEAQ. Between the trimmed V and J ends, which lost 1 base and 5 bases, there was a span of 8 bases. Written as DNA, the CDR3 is TGTGCCAGCAGCTTAGTTAACGCGGAGACCCAGTACTTC. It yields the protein CASSLVNAETQYF.

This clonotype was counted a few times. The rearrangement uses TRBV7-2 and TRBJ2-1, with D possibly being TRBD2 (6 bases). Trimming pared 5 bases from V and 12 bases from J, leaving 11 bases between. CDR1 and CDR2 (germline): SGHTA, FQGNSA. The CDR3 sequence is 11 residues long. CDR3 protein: CASSPSGRQFF. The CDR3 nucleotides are TGTGCCAGCAGCCCCAGCGGGCGGCAGTTCTTC.

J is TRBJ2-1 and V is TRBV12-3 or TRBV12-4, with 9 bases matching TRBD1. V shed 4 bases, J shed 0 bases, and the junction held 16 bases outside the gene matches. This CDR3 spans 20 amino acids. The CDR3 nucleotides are TGTGCCAGCAGTTGGGCGTTGGGACAGGGAATTAAAGACTCCTACAATGAGCAGTTCTTC. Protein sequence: CASSWALGQGIKDSYNEQFF.

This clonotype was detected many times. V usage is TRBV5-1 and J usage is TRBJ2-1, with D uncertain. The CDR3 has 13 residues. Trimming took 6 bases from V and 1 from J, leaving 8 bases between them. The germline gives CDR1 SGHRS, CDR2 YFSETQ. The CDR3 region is CASTTDSYNEQFF. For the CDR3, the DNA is TGCGCCAGCACTACAGATTCCTACAATGAGCAGTTCTTC.

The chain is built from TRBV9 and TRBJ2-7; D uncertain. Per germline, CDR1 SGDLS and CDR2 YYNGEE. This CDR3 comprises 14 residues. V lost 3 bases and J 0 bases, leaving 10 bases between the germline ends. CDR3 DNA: TGTGCCAGCAGCGACGGACCGAGCTCCTACGAGCAGTACTTC. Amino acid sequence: CASSDGPSSYEQYF.

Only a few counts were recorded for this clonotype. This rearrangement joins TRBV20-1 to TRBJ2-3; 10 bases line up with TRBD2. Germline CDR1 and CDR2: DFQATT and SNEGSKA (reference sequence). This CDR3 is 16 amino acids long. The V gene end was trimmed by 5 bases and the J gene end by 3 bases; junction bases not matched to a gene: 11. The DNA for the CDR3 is TGCAGTGCTGGAGGATCGACTAGCGGGTGGACAGATACGCAGTATTTT. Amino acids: CSAGGSTSGWTDTQYF.

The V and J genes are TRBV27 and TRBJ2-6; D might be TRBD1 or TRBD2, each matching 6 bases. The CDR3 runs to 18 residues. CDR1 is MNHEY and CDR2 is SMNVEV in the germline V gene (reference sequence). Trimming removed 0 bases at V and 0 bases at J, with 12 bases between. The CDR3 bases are TGTGCCAGCAGTTTATCGGGGGGCTCCAACTCTGGGGCCAACGTCCTGACTTTC. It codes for CASSLSGGSNSGANVLTF.

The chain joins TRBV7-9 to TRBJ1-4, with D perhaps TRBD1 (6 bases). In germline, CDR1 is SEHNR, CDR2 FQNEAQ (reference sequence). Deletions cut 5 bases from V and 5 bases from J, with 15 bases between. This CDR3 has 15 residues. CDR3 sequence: CASSLRQAANEKLFF. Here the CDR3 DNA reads TGTGCCAGCAGCCTAAGACAGGCTGCAAATGAAAAACTGTTTTTT.

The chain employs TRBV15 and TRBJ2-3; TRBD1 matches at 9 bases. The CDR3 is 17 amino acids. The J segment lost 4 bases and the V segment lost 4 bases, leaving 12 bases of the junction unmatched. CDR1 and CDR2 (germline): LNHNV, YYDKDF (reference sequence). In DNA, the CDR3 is TGTGCCACCAGCACCCACGGACAGGGGCTTGCCCCAGATACGCAGTATTTT. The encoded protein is CATSTHGQGLAPDTQYF. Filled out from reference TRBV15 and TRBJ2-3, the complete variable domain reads DAMVIQNPRYQVTQFGKPVTLSCSQTLNHNVMYWYQQKSSQAPKLLFHYYDKDFNNEADTPDNFQSRRPNTSFCFLDIRSPGLGDTAMYLCATSTHGQGLAPDTQYFGPGTRLTVL.

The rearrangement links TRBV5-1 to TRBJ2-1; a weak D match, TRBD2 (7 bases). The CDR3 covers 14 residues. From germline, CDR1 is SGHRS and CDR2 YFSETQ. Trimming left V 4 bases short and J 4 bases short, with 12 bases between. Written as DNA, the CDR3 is TGCGCCAGCAGCCGGGGGGCGCAGTACAATGAGCAGTTCTTC. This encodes CASSRGAQYNEQFF.

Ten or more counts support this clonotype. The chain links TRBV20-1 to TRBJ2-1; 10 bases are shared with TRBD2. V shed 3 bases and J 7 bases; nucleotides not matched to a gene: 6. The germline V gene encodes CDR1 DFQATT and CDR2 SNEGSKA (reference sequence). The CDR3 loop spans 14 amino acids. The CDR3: CSASKREGRNEQFF. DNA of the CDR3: TGCAGTGCTAGCAAGCGGGAGGGCCGGAATGAGCAGTTCTTC.

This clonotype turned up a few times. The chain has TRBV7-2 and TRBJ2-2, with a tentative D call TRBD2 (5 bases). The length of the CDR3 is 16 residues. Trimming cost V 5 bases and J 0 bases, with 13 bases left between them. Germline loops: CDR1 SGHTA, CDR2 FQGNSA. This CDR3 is CASSVRTGPNTGELFF. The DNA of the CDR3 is TGTGCCAGCAGCGTCCGGACTGGGCCGAACACCGGGGAGCTGTTTTTT.

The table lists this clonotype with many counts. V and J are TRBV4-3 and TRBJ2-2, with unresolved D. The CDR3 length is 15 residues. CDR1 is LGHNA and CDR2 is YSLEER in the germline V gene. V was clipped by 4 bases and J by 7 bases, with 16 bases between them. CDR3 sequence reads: CASSLLTLRGGELFF. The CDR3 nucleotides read TGCGCCAGCAGCCTCCTAACCCTCCGAGGCGGGGAGCTGTTTTTT.